Reported below is one T cell receptor (beta chain). Its antigen is currently not known. Each CD8+ T cell subset was flow-sorted in triplicate, and some 310,000 cells per subset were placed directly into RLT lysis buffer. Standard density gradient centrifugation was used to isolate peripheral blood mononuclear cells from buffy coats. Total RNA was extracted from sorted cells using an RNeasy Mini Kit. The reads were generated on a NextSeq 550. The Human TCR Profiling Kit (MiLaboratory) was used to make UMI-labeled 5' RACE TRB cDNA libraries. The full amount of extracted RNA was used for cDNA synthesis, and the full amount of resulting cDNA was used for PCR amplification. The libraries were made side by side, with each library going through the same number of PCR cycles. From the authors' description of their analysis: MIGEC and MiXCR extracted about 53,000 +/- 10,000 unique UMI-labeled TRB cDNA molecules per library, requiring at least two reads per UMI. Each library averaged approximately 40,000 +/- 10,000 functional in-frame TRB CDR3 nucleotide clonotypes without stop codons. After downsampling to 5000 UMI-labeled TRB molecules per sample, diversity metrics, including normalized Shannon-Wiener and Chao1, were computed in VDJtools. Clonotype-size-weighted physicochemical properties of the central five CDR3 residues (interaction energy, strength, volume and Kidera factor 4) were computed in VDJtools. Reprocessed by TCRdb, the reads give a single entry per CDR3 protein sequence, without DNA. V and J calls and clone size were set by TCRdb, not the authors. In this sample's table one finds 30,000 to 40,000 distinct CDR3 sequences. Together, the top ten hold 14% of the sample.

This entry is derived from a study of CXCR3-negative and CXCR3-positive naive CD8 T cells (dated by TCRdb to about 2019). Describing the broader study: In total, about 150 million TRB reads were obtained, or roughly 1.5 +/- 0.3 million reads per library. The diversity and physicochemical repertoire analyses included more than nine donors pooled from two independent experiments. Naive subsets from 5 or 6 donors and memory cells from 3 donors were included in the TRBV-TRBJ cluster analysis.

The investigation overall reported the following: Naive CXCR3-negative and CXCR3-positive cells from the same donor showed similar TRBV-TRBJ usage, whereas memory cells showed distinct patterns. Freshly isolated PBMCs were used for most assays because CXCR3 expression partially decreased after cryopreservation. Repertoire diversity was comparably high in both naive subsets but much lower in memory CD8+ T cells. Because surface CD5, which is linked to self-reactivity in mice, was comparable between the naive subsets, TCR interaction strength was also inferred from the physicochemical properties of TRB CDR3s.

The CDR1 and CDR2 encoded by the germline V gene are MNHNS and SASEGT. The CDR3 goes from the cysteine to the phenylalanine over 15 residues. No DNA is listed. The sample consisted of memory CD8+ T cells from blood. The cell subset or site label corresponds to: conventional CD8+ memory T cells (TMEM), sorted as controls. The receptor was isolated from a human donor in good health. Some clones in this sample may be carry-over from other donors' samples. The rearrangement joined TRBV6-1 to TRBJ2-1; the TCRdb D gene call, TRBD2, has no DNA to confirm it. Here the CDR3 is given as CASSLAGGLDNEQFF.